Listed here are 14 T cell receptor beta chains from one sample, sequenced in a study of identical twins. TCRdb ran MiXCR on the 5' RACE reads and lists one entry per CDR3 protein. Here the sample spans a few hundred thousand distinct CDR3 sequences, roughly 12% being singletons. The same sample was also used in a study of yellow fever vaccine responses in identical twins.

The material sequenced was CD8+ T cells sorted from blood. Source of these receptors: a woman aged 18-30 years in good health.

This clonotype has at least ten counts. The J gene is TRBJ2-7, the V gene TRBV5-6, with D unresolved. V was shortened by 1 base and J by 2 bases, with 16 bases between the two germline ends. CDR1 is SGHDT and CDR2 is YYEEEE in the germline V gene. This CDR3 is built from 16 residues. The CDR3 region is CASSLSGVADPYEQYV. CDR3 coding DNA: TGTGCCAGCAGCTTGTCTGGAGTGGCAGACCCCTACGAGCAGTACGTC.

V gene TRBV15 combines with J gene TRBJ2-7; 11 bases align to TRBD1. The CDR3 length is 15 residues. Losses at the gene ends were 5 bases for V and 4 bases for J; bases not matched to a gene: 7. CDR1 LNHNV and CDR2 YYDKDF come from the germline V gene (reference sequence). Here the CDR3 reads CATSEGDRGTYEQYF. In nucleotides, the CDR3 is TGTGCCACCAGCGAAGGGGACAGGGGGACGTACGAGCAGTACTTC.

There are many counts of this clonotype. The genes are TRBV6-5 and TRBJ2-7; TRBD2 aligns across 7 bases. J gave up 6 bases and V 2 bases, and 1 base lay outside the gene matches. The CDR3 contains 12 residues. The germline gives CDR1 MNHEY, CDR2 SVGAGI. The CDR3 nucleotides are TGTGCCAGCAGTTACGGGGGGGGCGAGCAGTACTTC. It yields the protein CASSYGGGEQYF.

The gene calls are TRBV9 and TRBJ2-3; 7 positions agree with TRBD2. The germline V gene has CDR1 SGDLS and CDR2 YYNGEE. Trimming took 4 bases from V and 2 from J; bases not matched to a gene: 10. This CDR3 comprises 16 residues. CDR3 in DNA: TGTGCCAGCAGCACCAGCAGACTAGCTCCCACAGATACGCAGTATTTT. Protein product: CASSTSRLAPTDTQYF.

The V gene is TRBV5-5, the J gene TRBJ1-5; 9 positions match TRBD1. CDR3 length: 15 amino acids. Germline V gene lookup returns CDR1 SGHKS and CDR2 YYEKEE (reference sequence). V shed 4 bases and J 6 bases; nucleotides not matched to a gene: 8. The CDR3 nucleotides are TGTGCCAGCAGCGTACTAACAGGGGGCGGTCAGCCCCAGCATTTT. Translated: CASSVLTGGGQPQHF.

The chain combines TRBV7-9 with TRBJ2-6; D not resolved. Trimming left V 4 bases short and J 4 bases short, with 11 bases between. This CDR3 contains 15 residues. CDR1 and CDR2 (germline): SEHNR, FQNEAQ (reference sequence). The CDR3 reads CASSSRDRGANVLTF. The CDR3 nucleotides read TGTGCCAGCAGCTCTCGTGACCGGGGGGCCAACGTCCTGACTTTC.

In this sample, this clonotype turned up a few times. The chain links TRBV7-4 to TRBJ1-1, with TRBD1 matching over 7 bases. Trimming cost V 3 bases and J 1 base; bases outside gene matches: 2. Germline loops: CDR1 SGHVT, CDR2 SQSDAQ. CDR3 length equals 14 residues. CDR3 nucleotides: TGTGCCAGCAGCTTGGGGACAGAGAACACTGAAGCTTTCTTT. This translates into CASSLGTENTEAFF.

The V gene is TRBV27, the J gene TRBJ2-2; the match to TRBD2 covers 7 bases. CDR1 is MNHEY, CDR2 SMNVEV, per germline (reference sequence). The CDR3 is 15 amino acids. The V and J ends lost 7 bases and 2 bases, in that order; junction bases with no gene match: 7. Written as DNA, the CDR3 is TGTGCCAGCAAATTAGCGGGCGGTAACACCGGGGAGCTGTTTTTT. It translates to CASKLAGGNTGELFF.

The chain has TRBV2 and TRBJ2-1; TRBD1 agrees at 7 bases. The germline CDR1 and CDR2 sequences are SNHLY and FYNNEI. The V gene end was trimmed by 8 bases and the J gene end by 4 bases; junction bases not matched to a gene: 8. CDR3 length: 14 amino acids. CDR3 sequence: CASWKGQAYNEQFF. The CDR3 DNA sequence: TGTGCCAGCTGGAAAGGACAGGCGTACAATGAGCAGTTCTTC. Drawing the rest from reference TRBV2 and TRBJ2-1, the complete variable domain is EPEVTQTPSHQVTQMGQEVILRCVPISNHLYFYWYRQILGQKVEFLVSFYNNEISEKSEIFDDQFSVERPDGSNFTLKIRSTKLEDSAMYFCASWKGQAYNEQFFGPGTRLTVL.

The rearrangement joins TRBV28 to TRBJ2-7; 12 bases agree with TRBD2. In germline, CDR1 is MDHEN, CDR2 SYDVKM. The V and J ends lost 6 bases and 6 bases, in that order; junction bases with no gene match: 9. The CDR3 is made up of 15 amino acids. The CDR3 protein is CASRLLAGGIGEQYF. CDR3 DNA: TGTGCCAGCAGACTACTAGCGGGAGGAATAGGCGAGCAGTACTTC. Together with reference TRBV28 and TRBJ2-7, the CDR3 gives the full variable domain: DVKVTQSSRYLVKRTGEKVFLECVQDMDHENMFWYRQDPGLGLRLIYFSYDVKMKEKGDIPEGYSVSREKKERFSLILESASTNQTSMYLCASRLLAGGIGEQYFGPGTRLTVT.

This sequence joins TRBV3-1 and TRBJ2-2, with TRBD2 as a possible D gene (6 bases). V shed 4 bases and J shed 4 bases, with 10 bases lying between them. Germline loops: CDR1 LGHDT, CDR2 YNNKEL (reference sequence). The CDR3 contains 14 residues. CDR3 sequence (DNA): TGTGCCAGCAGCCCAGGGACTTCCACCGGGGAGCTGTTTTTT. This gives the protein CASSPGTSTGELFF.

The chain joins TRBV27 to TRBJ2-7, with 9 bases fitting TRBD2. V shed 3 bases, J shed 1 base, and the junction held 16 bases outside the gene matches. The germline CDR1 and CDR2 sequences are MNHEY and SMNVEV (reference sequence). CDR3 size: 19 residues. DNA of the CDR3: TGTGCCAGCAGTTTCGAACCCGTGTTTGCTAGCGGGGATTCCTACGAGCAGTACTTC. As protein: CASSFEPVFASGDSYEQYF.

This clonotype was counted a few times. The gene calls are TRBV29-1 and TRBJ2-1, with TRBD1 matching over 11 bases. The germline gives CDR1 SQVTM, CDR2 ANQGSEA. The CDR3 is made up of 14 amino acids. Losses at the gene ends were 2 bases for V and 9 bases for J; bases not matched to a gene: 6. DNA of the CDR3: TGCAGCGTTGAACCACGGACAGGGGGCACTGAGCAGTTCTTC. Protein product: CSVEPRTGGTEQFF.

A few counts support this clonotype. CDR3 region: CSARATGGNSDEQYV. The CDR3 DNA is TGCAGTGCTAGAGCTACAGGGGGCAATTCTGACGAGCAGTACGTC. This chain joins TRBV20-1 and TRBJ2-7, with 9 bases lining up with TRBD1. The germline CDR1 and CDR2 sequences are DFQATT and SNEGSKA (reference sequence). This CDR3 spans 15 amino acids. Germline trimming cut 1 base from V and 5 bases from J; bases unmatched to any gene: 9.